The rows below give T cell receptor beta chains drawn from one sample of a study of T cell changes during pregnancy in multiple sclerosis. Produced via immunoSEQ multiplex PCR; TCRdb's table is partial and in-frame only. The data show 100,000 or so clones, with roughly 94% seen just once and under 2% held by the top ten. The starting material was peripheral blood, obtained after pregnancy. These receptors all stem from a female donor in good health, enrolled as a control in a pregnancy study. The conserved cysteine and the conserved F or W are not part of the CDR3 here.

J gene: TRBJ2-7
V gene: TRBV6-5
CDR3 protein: ASRYRDTPFYEQY

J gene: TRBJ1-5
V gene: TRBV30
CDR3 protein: AWSTGVGSQPQH

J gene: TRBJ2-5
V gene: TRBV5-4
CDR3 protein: ASSWRGTETQY

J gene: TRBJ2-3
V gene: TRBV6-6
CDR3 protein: ASSFGQGHTDTQY

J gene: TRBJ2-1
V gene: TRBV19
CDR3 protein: ASSLGLAANEQF

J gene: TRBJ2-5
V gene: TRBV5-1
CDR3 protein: ASLRTGEETQY

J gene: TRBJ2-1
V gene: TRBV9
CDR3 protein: ASSVAGGGNEQF

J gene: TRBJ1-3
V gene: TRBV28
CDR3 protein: ATTSGTDFGNTIY

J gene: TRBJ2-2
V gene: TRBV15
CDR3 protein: ATSSSGQGNTGELF

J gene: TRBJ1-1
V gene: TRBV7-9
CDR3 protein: ASTLGAGPVEAF

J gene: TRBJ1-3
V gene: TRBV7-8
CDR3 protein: ASSLQTAGNTIY

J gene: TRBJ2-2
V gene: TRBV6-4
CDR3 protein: ASSGTGDTGELF

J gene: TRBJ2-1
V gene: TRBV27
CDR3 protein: ASNTPASGSNEQF

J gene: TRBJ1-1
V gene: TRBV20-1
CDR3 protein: SATRNTEAF

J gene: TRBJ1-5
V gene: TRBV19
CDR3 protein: ASSGWGTGNQPQH

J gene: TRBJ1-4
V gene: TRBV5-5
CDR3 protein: ASSPMTGGRATNEKLF

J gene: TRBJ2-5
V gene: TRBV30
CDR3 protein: AWSMGSQETQY

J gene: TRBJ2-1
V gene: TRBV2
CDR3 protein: ASTPDEQF

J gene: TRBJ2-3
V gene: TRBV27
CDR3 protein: ASSLFRTSVDTQY

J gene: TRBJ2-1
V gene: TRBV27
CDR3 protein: ASSPLDEGAYNEQF

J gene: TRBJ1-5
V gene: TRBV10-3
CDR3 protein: AIATGGGQPQH

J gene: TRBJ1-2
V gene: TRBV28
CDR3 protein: ASTLNYYGYT

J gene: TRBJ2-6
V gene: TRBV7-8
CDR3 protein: ASSLLPGQGEAGANVLT

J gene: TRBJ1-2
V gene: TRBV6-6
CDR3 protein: ASGGVNYGYT

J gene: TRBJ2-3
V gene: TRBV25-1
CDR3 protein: ASTGTGRTDTQY

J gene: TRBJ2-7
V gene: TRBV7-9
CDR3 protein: ASSLIGMRESDEQY

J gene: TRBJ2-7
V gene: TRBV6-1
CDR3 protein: ASSGRGGRYEQY

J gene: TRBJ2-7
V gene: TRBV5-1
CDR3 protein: ASSKSTGGYEQY

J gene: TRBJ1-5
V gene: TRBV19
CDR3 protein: ASSIVGGSQPQH

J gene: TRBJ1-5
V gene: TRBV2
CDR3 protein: ASSDVTGQPQH

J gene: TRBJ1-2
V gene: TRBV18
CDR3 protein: ASHPGTGGPPRGYT

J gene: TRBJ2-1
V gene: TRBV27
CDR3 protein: ASSLLGADEQF

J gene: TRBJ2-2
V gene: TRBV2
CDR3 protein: ASSHRGEAANTGELF

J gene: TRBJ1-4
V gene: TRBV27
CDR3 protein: ASGELPGQGAGEKLF

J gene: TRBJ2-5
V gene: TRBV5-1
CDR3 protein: ASSSSPGETQY

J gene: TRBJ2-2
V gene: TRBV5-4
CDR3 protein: ASSLEFRNTGELF

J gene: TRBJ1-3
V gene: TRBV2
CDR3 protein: ASSERPGGNTIY

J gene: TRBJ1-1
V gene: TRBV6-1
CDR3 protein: ASLRPMNTEAF

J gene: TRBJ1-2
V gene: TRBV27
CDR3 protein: ASSTGTGNYGYT

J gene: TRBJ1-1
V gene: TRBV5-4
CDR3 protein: ASSLSGAGTEAF

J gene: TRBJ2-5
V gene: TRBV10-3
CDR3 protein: AISRTGNQETQY

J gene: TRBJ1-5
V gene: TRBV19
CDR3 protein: ASSNRGGNQPQH

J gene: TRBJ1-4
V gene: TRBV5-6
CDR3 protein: ASSLRYLGLTGTNEKLF

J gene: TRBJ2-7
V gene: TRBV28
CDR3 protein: ASSLGGGYEQY

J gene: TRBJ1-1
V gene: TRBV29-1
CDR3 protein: SVERTGANTEAF

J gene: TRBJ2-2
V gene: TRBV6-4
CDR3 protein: ASKISRAGRRELF

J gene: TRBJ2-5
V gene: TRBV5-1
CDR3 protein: ASSLGSGETQY

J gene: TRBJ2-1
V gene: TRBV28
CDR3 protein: ASGHRGEVNEQF

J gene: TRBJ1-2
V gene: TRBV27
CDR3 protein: ASSFAGGYGYT

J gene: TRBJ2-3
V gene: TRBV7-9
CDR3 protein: ASSSSSGSTDTQY

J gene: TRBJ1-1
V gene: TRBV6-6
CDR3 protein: ASSYSGLKNTEAF

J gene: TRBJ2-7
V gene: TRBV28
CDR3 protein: ASSLTSGPYEQY

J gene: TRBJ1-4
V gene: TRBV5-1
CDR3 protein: ASSSRPGQDINEKLF

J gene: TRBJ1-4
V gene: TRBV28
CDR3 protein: ASSLTGFTNEKLF

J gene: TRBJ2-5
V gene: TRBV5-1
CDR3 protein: ASSLTGKETQY

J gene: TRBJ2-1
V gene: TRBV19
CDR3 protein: ASSMAGAVNEQF